This entry lists 4 T cell receptor beta chains sequenced from one sample in a study of T cell repertoires in cytomegalovirus infection. Using its own MiXCR run on the reads, TCRdb lists one record per CDR3 protein. The sample has fewer than 550,000 distinct CDR3 sequences; about 11% are singletons. Sequenced material: PBMCs. These receptors were collected from a human donor in good health (CMV status not recorded). Some clones in this sample may be carry-over from other donors' samples.

In this sample, this clonotype turned up many times. This sequence joins TRBV7-9 and TRBJ2-1; 11 bases agree with TRBD2. Germline CDR1 SEHNR, CDR2 FQNEAQ (reference sequence). The CDR3 spans 18 residues. Losses at the gene ends were 8 bases for V and 4 bases for J; bases not matched to a gene: 16. The CDR3: CASGPKTSGILLYNEQFF. The DNA of the CDR3 is TGTGCCAGCGGTCCAAAGACTAGCGGGATTCTCTTATACAATGAGCAGTTCTTC. The full variable domain, in which reference TRBV7-9 and TRBJ2-1 provide the parts outside the CDR3, is DTGVSQNPRHKITKRGQNVTFRCDPISEHNRLYWYRQTLGQGPEFLTYFQNEAQLEKSRLLSDRFSAERPKGSFSTLEIQRTEQGDSAMYLCASGPKTSGILLYNEQFFGPGTRLTVL.

This clonotype appeared a few times. The rearrangement uses TRBV2 and TRBJ2-3; 9 nucleotides match TRBD2. Germline CDR1 is SNHLY and CDR2 is FYNNEI. This CDR3 has 17 residues. V shed 1 base and J 2 bases; nucleotides not matched to a gene: 7. The CDR3 reads CASSEGAAGGLTDTQYF. CDR3 nucleotide sequence: TGTGCCAGCAGTGAAGGGGCAGCGGGGGGACTCACAGATACGCAGTATTTT.

In this sample, this clonotype turned up many times. The V and J genes are TRBV7-3 and TRBJ2-7; tentative D call: TRBD1 (5 bases). Trimming pared 5 bases from V and 1 base from J, leaving 9 bases between. This CDR3 spans 13 amino acids. The V gene's germline CDR1 is SGHTA and CDR2 FQGTGA. The CDR3 nucleotides read TGTGCCAGCAGCCCGGACATATCCTACGAGCAGTACTTC. Its protein product is CASSPDISYEQYF.

This sequence joins TRBV5-3 and TRBJ2-5, with 12 bases that match TRBD2. TRBV5-3 is known as an ORF, though its function is uncertain. J lost 1 base, V lost 8 bases, and 9 bases had no gene match. The CDR3 runs to 16 residues. This CDR3 reads CASSRKTSGSQETQYF. In nucleotides, the CDR3 is TGTGCCAGCAGCCGCAAGACTAGCGGGAGCCAAGAGACCCAGTACTTC.